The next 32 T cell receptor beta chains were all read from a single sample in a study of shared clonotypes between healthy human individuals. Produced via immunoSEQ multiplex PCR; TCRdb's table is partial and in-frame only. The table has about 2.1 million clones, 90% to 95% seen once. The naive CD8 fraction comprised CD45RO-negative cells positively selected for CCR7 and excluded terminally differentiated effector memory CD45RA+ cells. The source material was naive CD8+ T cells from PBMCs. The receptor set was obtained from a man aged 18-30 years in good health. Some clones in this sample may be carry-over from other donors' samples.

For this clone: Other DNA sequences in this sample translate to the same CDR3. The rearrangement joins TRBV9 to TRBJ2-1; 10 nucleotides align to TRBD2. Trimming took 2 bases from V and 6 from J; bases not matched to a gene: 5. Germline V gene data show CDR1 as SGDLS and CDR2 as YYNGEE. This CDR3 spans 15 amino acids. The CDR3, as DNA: TGTGCCAGCAGCGTTGACAGCGGGAGGGCCAATGAGCAGTTCTTC. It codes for CASSVDSGRANEQFF.

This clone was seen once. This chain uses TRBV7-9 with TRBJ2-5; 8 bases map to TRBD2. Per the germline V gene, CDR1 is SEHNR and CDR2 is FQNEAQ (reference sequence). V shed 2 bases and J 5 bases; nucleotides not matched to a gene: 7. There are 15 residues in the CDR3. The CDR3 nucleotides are TGTGCCAGCAGCTTAACCGGGAGGGCCGGCGAGACCCAGTACTTC. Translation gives CASSLTGRAGETQYF.

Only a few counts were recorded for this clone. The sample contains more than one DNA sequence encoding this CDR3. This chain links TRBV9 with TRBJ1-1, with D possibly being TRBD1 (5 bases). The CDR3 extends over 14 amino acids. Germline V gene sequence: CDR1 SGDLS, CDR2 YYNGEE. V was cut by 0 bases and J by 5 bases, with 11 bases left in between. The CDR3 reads CASSVEGGTTEAFF. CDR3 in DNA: TGTGCCAGCAGCGTAGAAGGAGGGACTACTGAAGCTTTCTTT.

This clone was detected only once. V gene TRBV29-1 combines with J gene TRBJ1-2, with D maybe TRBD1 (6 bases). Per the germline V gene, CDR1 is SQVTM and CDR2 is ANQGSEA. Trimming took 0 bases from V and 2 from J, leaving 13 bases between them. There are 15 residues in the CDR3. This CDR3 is CSVEERQVANYGYTF. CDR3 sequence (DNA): TGCAGCGTTGAAGAAAGACAGGTGGCGAACTATGGCTACACCTTC.

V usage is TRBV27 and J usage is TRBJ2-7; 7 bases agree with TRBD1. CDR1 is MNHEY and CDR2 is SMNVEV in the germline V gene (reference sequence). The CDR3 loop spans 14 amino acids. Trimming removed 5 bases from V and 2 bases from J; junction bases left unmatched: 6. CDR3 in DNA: TGTGCCAGCAGTGGGTGGCAGGGGGCCTACGAGCAGTACTTC. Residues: CASSGWQGAYEQYF.

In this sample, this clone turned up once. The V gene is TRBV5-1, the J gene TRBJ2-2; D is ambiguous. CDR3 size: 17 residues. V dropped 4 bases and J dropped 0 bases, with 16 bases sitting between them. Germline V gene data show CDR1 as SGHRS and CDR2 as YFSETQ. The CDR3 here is CASSEGRLDANTGELFF. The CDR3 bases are TGCGCCAGCAGCGAAGGACGGTTGGACGCGAACACCGGGGAGCTGTTTTTT.

CDR3: CASRLDRGVETQYF. In DNA form, the CDR3 reads TGTGCCAGCAGACTGGACAGGGGTGTTGAGACCCAGTACTTC. The rearrangement links TRBV28 to TRBJ2-5; TRBD1 aligns across 9 bases. The CDR3 covers 14 residues. The germline V gene has CDR1 MDHEN and CDR2 SYDVKM. After removal of 6 bases from V and 5 bases from J, the junction contained 7 bases not matched to a gene.

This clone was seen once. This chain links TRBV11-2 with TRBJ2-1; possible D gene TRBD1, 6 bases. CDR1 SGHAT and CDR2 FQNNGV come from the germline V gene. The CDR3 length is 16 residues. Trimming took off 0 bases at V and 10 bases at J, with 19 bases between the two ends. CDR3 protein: CASSLEARGEHREQFF. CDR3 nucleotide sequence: TGTGCCAGCAGCTTAGAAGCCAGGGGCGAGCATAGAGAGCAGTTCTTC.

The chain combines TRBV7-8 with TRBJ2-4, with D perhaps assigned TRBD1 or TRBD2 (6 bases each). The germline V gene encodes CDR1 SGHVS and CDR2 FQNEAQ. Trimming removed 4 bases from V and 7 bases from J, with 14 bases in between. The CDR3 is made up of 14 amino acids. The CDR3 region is CASSSFIGGNIQYF. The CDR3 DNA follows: TGTGCCAGCAGCTCGTTTATAGGGGGGAACATTCAGTACTTC.

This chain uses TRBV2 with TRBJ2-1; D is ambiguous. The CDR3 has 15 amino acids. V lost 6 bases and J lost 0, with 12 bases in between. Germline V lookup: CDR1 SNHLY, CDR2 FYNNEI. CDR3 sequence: CASRLPTSSYNEQFF. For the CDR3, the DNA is TGTGCCAGCAGACTACCGACGAGCTCCTACAATGAGCAGTTCTTC. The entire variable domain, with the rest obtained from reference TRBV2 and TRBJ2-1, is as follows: EPEVTQTPSHQVTQMGQEVILRCVPISNHLYFYWYRQILGQKVEFLVSFYNNEISEKSEIFDDQFSVERPDGSNFTLKIRSTKLEDSAMYFCASRLPTSSYNEQFFGPGTRLTVL.

The CDR3 is CSAPVVPGYTF. CDR3 DNA: TGCAGTGCTCCCGTGGTTCCTGGCTACACCTTC. The J gene is TRBJ1-2, the V gene TRBV20-1; D uncertain. The CDR3 is 11 amino acids. Germline V CDR1 and CDR2: DFQATT, SNEGSKA (reference sequence). Trimming left V 5 bases short and J 7 bases short, with 11 bases between.

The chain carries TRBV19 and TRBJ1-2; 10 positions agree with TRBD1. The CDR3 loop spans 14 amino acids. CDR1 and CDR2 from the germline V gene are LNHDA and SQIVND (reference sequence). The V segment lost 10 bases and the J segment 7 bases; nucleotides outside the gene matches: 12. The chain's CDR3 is CATGDRGGEGGYTF. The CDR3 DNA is TGTGCCACCGGGGACAGGGGAGGAGAGGGTGGCTACACCTTC.

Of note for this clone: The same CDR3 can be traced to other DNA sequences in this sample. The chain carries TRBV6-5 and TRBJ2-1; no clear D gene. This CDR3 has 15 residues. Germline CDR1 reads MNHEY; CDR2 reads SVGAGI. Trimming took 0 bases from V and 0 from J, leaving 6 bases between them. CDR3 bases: TGTGCCAGCAGTTACTCTAGAAGCTCCTACAATGAGCAGTTCTTC. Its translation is CASSYSRSSYNEQFF.

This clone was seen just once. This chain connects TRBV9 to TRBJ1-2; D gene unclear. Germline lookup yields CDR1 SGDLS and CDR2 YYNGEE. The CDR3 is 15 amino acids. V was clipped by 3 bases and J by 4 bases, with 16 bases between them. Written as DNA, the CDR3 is TGTGCCAGCAGCGACCACAGCTCCCAAGTCTATGGCTACACCTTC. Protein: CASSDHSSQVYGYTF.

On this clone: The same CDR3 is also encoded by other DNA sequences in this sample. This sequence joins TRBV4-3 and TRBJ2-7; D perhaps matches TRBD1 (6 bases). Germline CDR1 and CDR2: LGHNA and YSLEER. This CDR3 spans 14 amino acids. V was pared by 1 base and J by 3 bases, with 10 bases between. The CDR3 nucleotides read TGCGCCAGCAGCCAAGGGCAGGGGAGCTACGAGCAGTACTTC. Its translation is CASSQGQGSYEQYF.

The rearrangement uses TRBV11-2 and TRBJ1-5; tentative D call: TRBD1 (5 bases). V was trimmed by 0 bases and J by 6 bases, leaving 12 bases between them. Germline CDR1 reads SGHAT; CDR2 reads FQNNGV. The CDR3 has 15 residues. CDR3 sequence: CASSLDLGVFQPQHF. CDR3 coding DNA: TGTGCCAGCAGCTTAGATTTGGGGGTTTTTCAGCCCCAGCATTTT.

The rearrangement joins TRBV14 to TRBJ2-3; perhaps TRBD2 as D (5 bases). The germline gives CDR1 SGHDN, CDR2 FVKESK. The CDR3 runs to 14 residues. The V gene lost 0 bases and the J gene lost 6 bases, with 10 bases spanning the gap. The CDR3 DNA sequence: TGTGCCAGCAGCCAAGAGGGCCGCGGGGATACGCAGTATTTT. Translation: CASSQEGRGDTQYF.

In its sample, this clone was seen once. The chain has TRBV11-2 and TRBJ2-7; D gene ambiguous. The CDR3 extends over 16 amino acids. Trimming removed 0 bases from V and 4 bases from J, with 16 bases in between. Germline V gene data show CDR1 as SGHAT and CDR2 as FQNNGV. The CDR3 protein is CASSLDLGPGNYEQYF. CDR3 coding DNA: TGTGCCAGCAGCTTAGATCTGGGCCCAGGAAATTACGAGCAGTACTTC.

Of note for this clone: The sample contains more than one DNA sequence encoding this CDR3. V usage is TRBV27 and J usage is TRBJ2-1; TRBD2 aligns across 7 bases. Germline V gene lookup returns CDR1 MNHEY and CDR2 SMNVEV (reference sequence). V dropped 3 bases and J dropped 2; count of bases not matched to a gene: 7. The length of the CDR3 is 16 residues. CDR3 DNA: TGTGCCAGCAGTTTGCCGGGGGGTCCCCCCTACAATGAGCAGTTCTTC. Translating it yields CASSLPGGPPYNEQFF.

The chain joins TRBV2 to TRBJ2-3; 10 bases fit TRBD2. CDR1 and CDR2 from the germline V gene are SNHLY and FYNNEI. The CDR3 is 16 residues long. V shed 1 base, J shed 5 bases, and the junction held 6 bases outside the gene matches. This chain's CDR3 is CASSEGASGSGDTQYF. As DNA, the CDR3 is TGTGCCAGCAGTGAAGGTGCTAGCGGGAGTGGAGATACGCAGTATTTT.

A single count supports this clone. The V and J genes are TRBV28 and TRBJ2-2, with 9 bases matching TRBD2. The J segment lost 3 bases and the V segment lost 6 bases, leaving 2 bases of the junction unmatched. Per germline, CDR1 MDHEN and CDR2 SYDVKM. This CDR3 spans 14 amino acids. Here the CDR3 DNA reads TGTGCCAGCAGGGCTAGCGGGGACACCGGGGAGCTGTTTTTT. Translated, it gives CASRASGDTGELFF. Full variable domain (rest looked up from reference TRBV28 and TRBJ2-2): DVKVTQSSRYLVKRTGEKVFLECVQDMDHENMFWYRQDPGLGLRLIYFSYDVKMKEKGDIPEGYSVSREKKERFSLILESASTNQTSMYLCASRASGDTGELFFGEGSRLTVL.

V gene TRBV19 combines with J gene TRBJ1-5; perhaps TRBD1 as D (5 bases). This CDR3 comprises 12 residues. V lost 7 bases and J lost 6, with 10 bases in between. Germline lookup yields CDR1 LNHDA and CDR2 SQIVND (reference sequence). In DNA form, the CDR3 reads TGTGCCAGTAAAATTGGGGGTCAGCCCCAGCATTTT. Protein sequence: CASKIGGQPQHF.

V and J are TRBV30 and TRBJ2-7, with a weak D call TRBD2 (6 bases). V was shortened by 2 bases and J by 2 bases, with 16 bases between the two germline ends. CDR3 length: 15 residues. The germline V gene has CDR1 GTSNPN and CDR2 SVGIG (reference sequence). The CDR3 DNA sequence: TGTGCCTGGAGTTCAAAGCGGGCCCAACCCTACGAGCAGTACTTC. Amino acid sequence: CAWSSKRAQPYEQYF.

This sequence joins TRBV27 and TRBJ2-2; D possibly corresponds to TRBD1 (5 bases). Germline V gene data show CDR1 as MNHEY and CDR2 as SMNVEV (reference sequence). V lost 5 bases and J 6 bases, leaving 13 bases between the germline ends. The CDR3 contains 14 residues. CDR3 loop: CASSQDGRAGELFF. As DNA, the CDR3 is TGTGCCAGCAGTCAAGACGGCAGGGCCGGGGAGCTGTTTTTT.

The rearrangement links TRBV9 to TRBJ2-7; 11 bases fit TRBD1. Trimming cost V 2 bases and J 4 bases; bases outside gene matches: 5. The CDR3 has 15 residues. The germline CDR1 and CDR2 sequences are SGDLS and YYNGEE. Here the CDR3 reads CASSVRDRGFYEQYF. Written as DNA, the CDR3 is TGTGCCAGCAGCGTCCGGGACAGGGGGTTTTACGAGCAGTACTTC.

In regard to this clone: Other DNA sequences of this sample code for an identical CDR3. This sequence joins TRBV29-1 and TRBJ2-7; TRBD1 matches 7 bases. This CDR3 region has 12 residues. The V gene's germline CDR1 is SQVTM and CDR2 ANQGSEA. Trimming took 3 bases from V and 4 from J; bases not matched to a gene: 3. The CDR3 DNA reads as TGCAGCGTTGACACAGGGGTTTACGAGCAGTACTTC. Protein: CSVDTGVYEQYF.

The CDR3 DNA follows: TGTGCCAGCAACCGAGGCGGGACCTACACCGGGGAGCTGTTTTTT. This encodes CASNRGGTYTGELFF. The genes are TRBV7-6 and TRBJ2-2; possible D gene TRBD2, 6 bases. CDR1 SGHVS and CDR2 FNYEAQ come from the germline V gene. Trimming took off 7 bases at V and 3 bases at J, with 15 bases between the two ends. There are 15 residues in the CDR3.

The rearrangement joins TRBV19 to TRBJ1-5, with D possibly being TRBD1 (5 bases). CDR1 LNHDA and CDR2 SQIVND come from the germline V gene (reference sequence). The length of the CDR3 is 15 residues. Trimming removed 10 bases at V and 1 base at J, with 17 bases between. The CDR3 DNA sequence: TGTGCCACAAGGGGCATGTCCTTGAGCAATCAGCCCCAGCATTTT. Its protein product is CATRGMSLSNQPQHF.

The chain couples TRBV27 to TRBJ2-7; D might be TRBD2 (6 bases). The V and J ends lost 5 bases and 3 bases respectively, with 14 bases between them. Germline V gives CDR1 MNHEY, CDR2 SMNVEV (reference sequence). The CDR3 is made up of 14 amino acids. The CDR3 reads CASSPLEGGYEQYF. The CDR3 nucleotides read TGTGCCAGCAGTCCTCTGGAGGGCGGCTACGAGCAGTACTTC.

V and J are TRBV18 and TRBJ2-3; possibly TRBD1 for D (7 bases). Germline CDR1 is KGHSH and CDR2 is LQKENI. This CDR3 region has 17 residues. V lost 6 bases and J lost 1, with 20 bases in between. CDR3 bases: TGTGCCAGCTCCTTAGGGGGCTGGGACTCGGGCACAGATACGCAGTATTTT. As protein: CASSLGGWDSGTDTQYF.

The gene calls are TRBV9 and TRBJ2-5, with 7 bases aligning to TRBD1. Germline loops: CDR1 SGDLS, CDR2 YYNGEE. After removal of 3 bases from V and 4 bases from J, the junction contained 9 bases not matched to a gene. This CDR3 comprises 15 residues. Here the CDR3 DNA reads TGTGCCAGCAGCGGGCCGCAGACAGGGCCAGAGACCCAGTACTTC. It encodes CASSGPQTGPETQYF.

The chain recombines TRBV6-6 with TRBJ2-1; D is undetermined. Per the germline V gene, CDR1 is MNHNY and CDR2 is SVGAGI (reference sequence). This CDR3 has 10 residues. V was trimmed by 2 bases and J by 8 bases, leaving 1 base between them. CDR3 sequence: CASSYDEQFF. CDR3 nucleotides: TGTGCCAGCAGTTACGATGAGCAGTTCTTC.